This TCR beta chain was sequenced in a study of Ad26.COV2.S vaccination and SARS-CoV-2 variants. At the level of the study: Into the muscle, Ad26.COV2.S was dosed once or twice, 56 days apart. Overall study findings and caveats: Substantial breadth was reportedly displayed by spike-specific CD8+ and CD4+ T cell responses after vaccination. Quantification of TCR breadth and depth may have yielded underestimates of total T cell responses.

The CDR3 runs 13 residues. V lost 4 bases, J lost 6 bases, and 9 bases lay in between. Germline lookup yields CDR1 SGHTA and CDR2 FQGNSA. Described treatment: some 19 received Ad26.COV2.S at low or high dose, single or two shots; 5 received placebo; per-sample allocation not given. Collection of the samples took place on day 63 after the first injection of vaccine or placebo. Immunization relied on an Ad26 vector, which expressed Wuhan-strain SARS-CoV-2 spike. Sequenced by immunoSEQ multiplex PCR; TCRdb stores in-frame clones only, minus some. The sample has fewer than 900,000 clones, around 90% seen once. This clone was detected only once. What it binds is not known.

The chain uses TRBV7-2 and TRBJ2-2; possibly TRBD1 or TRBD2 for D (6 bases each). The TCR was taken from a person between 18 and 60 years old who received the Ad26.COV2.S COVID-19 vaccine or a placebo. Specimen: peripheral blood, collected in a trial of Ad26.COV2.S vaccine versus placebo. The DNA of the CDR3 is TGTGCCAGCAGCTACAGGGAGGCCGGGGAGCTGTTTTTT. This encodes CASSYREAGELFF.